This T cell receptor beta chain was profiled in a study of shared clonotypes between healthy human individuals. Study conclusions and caveats: Clonotype sharing among donors was thought likely to change with sequencing depth.

Notes on this clone: Its specificity is unknown.

Every one of the donors was a Caucasian adult that lived in Nashville, Tennessee. Data came from immunoSEQ multiplex PCR; TCRdb stores just in-frame clones and leaves some out. This table has about 1 million clones, under 80% appearing once. Trimming left V 9 bases short and J 4 bases short, with 15 bases between. The CDR3 is 13 amino acids. Germline V gene sequence: CDR1 MNHNS, CDR2 SASEGT. The V gene is TRBV6-1, the J gene TRBJ2-5; possibly TRBD1 or TRBD2 for D (6 bases each). The clonotype was recovered from a man younger than 30 in good health. The source material was memory CD4+ T cells sorted from blood. This sample's subset: CD45RA-negative fraction. CDR3 amino acids: CARELEGGETQYF. The CDR3 nucleotides read TGTGCCAGAGAACTCGAGGGGGGAGAGACCCAGTACTTC.